The rows below give T cell receptor beta chains drawn from one sample of a study of CD8+CD57+ T cells in acquired aplastic anemia. MiXCR, applied by TCRdb to the reads, yields one record per CDR3 protein. The sample yields tens of thousands of distinct CDR3 sequences, under 80% seen once. The specimen sequenced was sorted CD4+, CD8+, or CD8+CD57+ T cells (not recorded which) from PBMCs. These receptors were obtained from a human donor with aplastic anemia. The CDR3 runs from the conserved cysteine through the conserved F or W. A D gene is named only where the DNA matches it firmly. Rows give clone size only sometimes, using once, few, many, or a class for an expanded clone.

J gene | clone size | V gene | CDR3 length | D gene | CDR3 protein | CDR3 DNA
TRBJ2-3 | . | TRBV20-1 | 11 | . | CSAGSIDTQYF | TGCAGTGCGGGATCGATCGATACGCAGTATTTT
TRBJ1-5 | many | TRBV20-1 | 15 | . | CSARVSGTINQPQHF | TGCAGCGCTAGAGTATCGGGGACTATCAATCAGCCCCAGCATTTT
TRBJ2-1 | . | TRBV25-1 | 15 | TRBD2 | CASRDNGLAGDEQFF | TGTGCCAGCAGGGATAACGGACTAGCAGGGGATGAGCAGTTCTTC
TRBJ1-4 | . | TRBV15 | 13 | . | CATSRDFDEKLFF | TGTGCCACCAGCAGGGACTTTGATGAAAAACTGTTTTTT
TRBJ1-5 | . | TRBV12-3/TRBV12-4 | 14 | . | CASSLRLGGQPQHF | TGTGCCAGCAGTTTACGGCTAGGGGGTCAGCCCCAGCATTTT
TRBJ2-7 | . | TRBV7-6 | 13 | . | CASSTQGSYEQYF | TGTGCCAGCAGCACACAGGGCTCATACGAGCAGTACTTC
TRBJ1-2 | . | TRBV4-1 | 15 | . | CASTGWQADRYGYTF | TGCGCCAGCACGGGGTGGCAGGCCGATCGGTATGGCTACACCTTC
TRBJ2-1 | few | TRBV20-1 | 15 | TRBD2 | CSARGAGGPGNEQFF | TGCAGTGCTAGAGGAGCGGGGGGGCCAGGGAATGAGCAGTTCTTC
TRBJ2-1 | few | TRBV25-1 | 11 | . | CASSEGVGAFF | TGTGCCAGCAGTGAGGGGGTTGGGGCGTTCTTC
TRBJ2-1 | . | TRBV13 | 16 | TRBD1 | CASSPWRGQENNEQFF | TGTGCCAGCAGCCCCTGGCGGGGACAGGAGAATAATGAGCAGTTCTTC
TRBJ2-7 | . | TRBV2 | 13 | TRBD1 | CASIPGQFDEQYF | TGTGCCAGCATACCGGGACAGTTCGACGAGCAGTACTTC
TRBJ1-2 | . | TRBV25-1 | 15 | . | CASSEYLGSTYGYTF | TGTGCCAGCAGTGAATACCTGGGGAGTACCTATGGCTACACCTTC
TRBJ2-2 | few | TRBV4-1 | 19 | . | CASSQDTTGTRSIGGELFF | TGCGCCAGCAGCCAAGATACCACCGGGACACGGTCGATTGGCGGGGAGCTGTTTTTT
TRBJ2-7 | . | TRBV7-9 | 14 | TRBD1 | CASSLSPGQREQYF | TGTGCCAGCAGCTTATCGCCGGGACAGCGAGAGCAGTACTTC
TRBJ1-2 | once | TRBV19 | 14 | . | CASSPPGGSYGYTF | TGTGCCAGTAGTCCCCCCGGGGGCAGCTATGGCTACACCTTC
TRBJ1-6 | . | TRBV7-2 | 13 | . | CASSLAADSPLHF | TGTGCCAGCAGCTTAGCGGCAGATTCACCCCTCCACTTT
TRBJ2-7 | . | TRBV2 | 15 | . | CASSPTGTESYEQYF | TGTGCCAGCAGCCCAACCGGGACGGAATCCTACGAGCAGTACTTC
TRBJ1-5 | . | TRBV7-9 | 13 | TRBD1 | CASSRQGPEPQHF | TGTGCCAGCAGTAGACAGGGGCCCGAGCCCCAGCATTTT
TRBJ2-7 | . | TRBV4-1 | 14 | . | CASSQDEGLDEQYF | TGCGCCAGCAGCCAAGACGAAGGGCTGGACGAGCAGTACTTC
TRBJ2-7 | few | TRBV10-3 | 13 | TRBD2 | CAITTSGSYEQYF | TGTGCCATCACGACTAGCGGGAGCTACGAGCAGTACTTC